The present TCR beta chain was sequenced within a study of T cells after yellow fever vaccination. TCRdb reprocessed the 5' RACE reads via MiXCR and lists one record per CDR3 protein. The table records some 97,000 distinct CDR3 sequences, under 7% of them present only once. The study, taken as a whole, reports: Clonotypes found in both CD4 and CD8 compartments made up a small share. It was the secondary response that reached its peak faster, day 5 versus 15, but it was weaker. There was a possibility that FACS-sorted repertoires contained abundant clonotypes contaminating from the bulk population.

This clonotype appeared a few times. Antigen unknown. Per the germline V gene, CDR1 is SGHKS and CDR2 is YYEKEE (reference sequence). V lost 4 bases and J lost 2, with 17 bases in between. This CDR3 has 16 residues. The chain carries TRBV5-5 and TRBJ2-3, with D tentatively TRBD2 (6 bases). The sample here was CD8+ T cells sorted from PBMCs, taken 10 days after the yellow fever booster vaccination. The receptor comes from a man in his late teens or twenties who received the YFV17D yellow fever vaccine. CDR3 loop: CASSAPPGTPTDTQYF. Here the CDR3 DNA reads TGTGCCAGCAGCGCTCCCCCCGGGACTCCCACAGATACGCAGTATTTT.